The 23 T cell receptor beta chains reported below all come from one sample, sequenced in a study of vaccination and CD4 T cells after COVID-19. TCRdb re-called the PCR reads with MiXCR, one entry per CDR3 protein. The table includes roughly 30,000 distinct CDR3 sequences, 45% to 65% detected once. As to time point: late sampling 161 to 241 days after vaccination in three convalescent patients. The sample here was CD4+ T cells from blood, taken about 7 months after SARS-CoV-2 vaccination. The receptors were gathered from a human donor who had recovered from COVID-19.

This clonotype was detected only a few times. The chain links TRBV11-2 to TRBJ1-5; tentative D call: TRBD1 (5 bases). The CDR3 has 14 amino acids. V lost 5 bases to trimming and J lost 4 bases, with 12 bases between them. Per the germline V gene, CDR1 is SGHAT and CDR2 is FQNNGV. The CDR3 bases are TGTGCCAGCAGCCACGGCGGACAAAATCAGCCCCAGCATTTT. Its protein is CASSHGGQNQPQHF.

Regarding this clonotype: A read error may account for a junction end that differs from germline. The chain employs TRBV7-7 and TRBJ2-5; TRBD1 might be the D (5 bases). This CDR3 spans 15 amino acids. Germline V gene data show CDR1 as SSHAT and CDR2 as FNYEAQ (reference sequence). In DNA form, the CDR3 reads TGTGCTAGCAGCTTAGCAGGACACGCCCAAGAGACCCAGTACTTC. Protein sequence: CASSLAGHAQETQYF.

This chain links TRBV28 with TRBJ2-1, with 9 bases identical to TRBD2. The CDR3 has 14 amino acids. Unmatched junction bases numbered 11, after V lost 10 bases and J lost 7 bases. Germline values: CDR1 MDHEN, CDR2 SYDVKM. CDR3 amino acids: CAISIAGVGNEQFF. The CDR3 nucleotides are TGTGCCATCTCTATAGCGGGAGTAGGAAATGAGCAGTTCTTC. Full variable domain (rest looked up from reference TRBV28 and TRBJ2-1): DVKVTQSSRYLVKRTGEKVFLECVQDMDHENMFWYRQDPGLGLRLIYFSYDVKMKEKGDIPEGYSVSREKKERFSLILESASTNQTSMYLCAISIAGVGNEQFFGPGTRLTVL.

The sample holds one count of this clonotype. At one end, the junction sequence differs from germline, possibly due to a read error. V and J are TRBV4-3 and TRBJ2-7, with D unresolved. Germline values: CDR1 LGHNA, CDR2 YSLEER. The CDR3 loop spans 12 amino acids. The CDR3 sequence: CVSSPRLYEQYF. DNA for the CDR3: TGCGTCAGCAGCCCCCGACTCTACGAGCAGTACTTC.

This rearrangement joins TRBV29-1 to TRBJ2-2, with 14 bases identical to TRBD2. The CDR3 sequence is 15 residues long. With 7 bases clipped from V and 6 bases from J, the junction kept 7 bases outside the gene matches. Germline assignment: CDR1 SQVTM and CDR2 ANQGSEA. The CDR3 DNA sequence: TGCAGCGCCAGACTAGCGGGAGGGATTCCCGGGGAGCTGTTTTTT. Amino acids: CSARLAGGIPGELFF.

This CDR3 reads CASSRNRLAPVLFF. CDR3 coding DNA: TGTGCCAGCAGTCGTAACAGGTTAGCCCCGGTGCTGTTTTTT. V and J are TRBV6-2 or TRBV6-3 and TRBJ2-2; tentative D call: TRBD1 (5 bases). CDR3 size: 14 residues. Germline loops: CDR1 MNHEY, CDR2 SVGEGT. V lost 5 bases, J lost 13 bases, and 20 bases lay in between.

This clonotype appeared a few times. The V call is TRBV28, the J call TRBJ1-6; tentatively, D is TRBD1 (5 bases). V shed 3 bases and J shed 5 bases, with 26 bases lying between them. The CDR3 extends over 20 amino acids. Germline V gives CDR1 MDHEN, CDR2 SYDVKM. The CDR3: CASSFPLGWPQTEDNSPLHF. The CDR3 DNA reads TGTGCCAGCAGTTTCCCGCTTGGGTGGCCGCAGACAGAAGATAATTCACCCCTCCACTTT. Variable domain in full (rest from reference TRBV28 and TRBJ1-6): DVKVTQSSRYLVKRTGEKVFLECVQDMDHENMFWYRQDPGLGLRLIYFSYDVKMKEKGDIPEGYSVSREKKERFSLILESASTNQTSMYLCASSFPLGWPQTEDNSPLHFGNGTRLTVT.

The rearrangement joins TRBV24-1 to TRBJ2-5; TRBD1 agrees at 8 bases. The V gene's germline CDR1 is KGHDR and CDR2 SFDVKD. The J segment lost 5 bases and the V segment lost 3 bases, leaving 7 bases of the junction unmatched. The CDR3 is 15 residues long. CDR3 nucleotide sequence: TGTGCCACCAGTGATGCTGGACAGGGCAGGGAGACCCAGTACTTC. This codes for CATSDAGQGRETQYF.

The chain uses TRBV6-2 or TRBV6-3 and TRBJ2-7, with D unresolved. V was cut by 1 base and J by 5 bases, with 9 bases left in between. The CDR3 is 13 residues long. The V gene's germline CDR1 is MNHEY and CDR2 SVGEGT. This chain's CDR3 is CASSYFLQDEQYF. The DNA of the CDR3 is TGTGCCAGCAGTTACTTTCTCCAGGACGAGCAGTACTTC.

This clonotype has only one observation. The rearrangement joins TRBV10-3 to TRBJ2-3, with 9 bases lining up with TRBD2. Germline-derived CDR1 and CDR2 are ENHRY and SYGVKD. V shed 6 bases, J shed 4 bases, and the junction held 5 bases outside the gene matches. CDR3 length equals 14 residues. In nucleotides, the CDR3 is TGTGCCATCAGCCCGGGACTAGCATCAGATACGCAGTATTTT. Translated: CAISPGLASDTQYF.

This chain links TRBV6-1 with TRBJ2-7; tentative D call: TRBD1 (6 bases). Germline CDR1 MNHNS, CDR2 SASEGT. Trimming stripped 6 bases from V and 7 bases from J, with 13 bases between. This CDR3 has 12 residues. CDR3 DNA: TGTGCCAGCAGCCCTACAGGGCTTGAGCAGTACTTC. It translates to CASSPTGLEQYF.

This chain uses TRBV20-1 with TRBJ2-7; D not resolved. The CDR3 consists of 16 residues. Trimming took 0 bases from V and 1 from J, leaving 16 bases between them. Germline CDR1 DFQATT, CDR2 SNEGSKA (reference sequence). CDR3 residues: CSARDGRIQTSYEQYF. In DNA form, the CDR3 reads TGCAGTGCTAGAGATGGAAGGATACAGACTTCCTACGAGCAGTACTTC.

This clonotype occurred a few times. The rearrangement uses TRBV19 and TRBJ2-1; D is possibly TRBD1 (6 bases). There are 14 residues in the CDR3. With 8 bases removed from V and 8 bases from J, the gap between germline ends came to 19 bases. Germline CDR1 reads LNHDA; CDR2 reads SQIVND (reference sequence). CDR3 in DNA: TGTGCCAGTCAACAGGGCGCTAGCCGGGATGAGCAGTTCTTC. Encoded protein: CASQQGASRDEQFF.

This chain connects TRBV6-1 to TRBJ1-5; D is unclear. This CDR3 has 14 amino acids. Germline assignment: CDR1 MNHNS and CDR2 SASEGT. The ends were cut back, 2 bases at V and 6 bases at J, with 11 bases in the middle. CDR3 region: CASSEWQVAQPQHF. The CDR3 DNA reads as TGTGCCAGCAGTGAATGGCAGGTGGCTCAGCCCCAGCATTTT.

The gene calls are TRBV7-2 and TRBJ1-1, with D perhaps matching TRBD1 (5 bases). CDR1 and CDR2 (germline): SGHTA, FQGNSA. The germline V and J ends were trimmed by 1 base and 8 bases, with 5 bases remaining between them. The CDR3 is made up of 11 amino acids. The CDR3 is CASSLGGEAFF. The DNA of the CDR3 is TGTGCCAGCAGCTTAGGGGGGGAAGCTTTCTTT.

J is TRBJ2-5 and V is TRBV24-1; 13 bases agree with TRBD2. This CDR3 has 16 residues. Germline loops: CDR1 KGHDR, CDR2 SFDVKD. V shed 3 bases, J shed 1 base, and the junction held 1 base outside the gene matches. As DNA, the CDR3 is TGTGCCACCAGTGATAGGACTAGCGGGAGCCAAGAGACCCAGTACTTC. It translates to CATSDRTSGSQETQYF.

In its sample, this clonotype was seen a few times. The chain uses TRBV5-4 and TRBJ2-5; 10 positions match TRBD1. CDR1 is SGHNT, CDR2 YYREEE, per germline (reference sequence). This CDR3 region has 16 residues. V trimming: 6 bases; J trimming: 7 bases; junction bases outside the gene matches: 15. DNA for the CDR3: TGTGCCAGCACCAAGTGGGTGACAGGGGGCGTAATGACCCAGTACTTC. Protein: CASTKWVTGGVMTQYF. Drawing the rest from reference TRBV5-4 and TRBJ2-5, the complete variable domain is ETGVTQSPTHLIKTRGQQVTLRCSSQSGHNTVSWYQQALGQGPQFIFQYYREEENGRGNFPPRFSGLQFPNYSSELNVNALELDDSALYLCASTKWVTGGVMTQYFGPGTRLLVL.

V and J are TRBV6-1 and TRBJ2-7, with TRBD2 as a possible D gene (5 bases). Germline assignment: CDR1 MNHNS and CDR2 SASEGT. This CDR3 has 18 amino acids. Trimming took 4 bases from V and 7 from J, leaving 29 bases between them. The CDR3 DNA follows: TGTGCCAGCAGTGTCGCCCCCGGAACTAGACTGGGGTTTCGGGAGCAGTACTTC. Amino acid sequence: CASSVAPGTRLGFREQYF.

This clonotype turned up a few times. The chain is built from TRBV20-1 and TRBJ2-3, with TRBD2 as a possible D gene (6 bases). With 1 base removed from V and 3 bases from J, the gap between germline ends came to 14 bases. CDR1 is DFQATT and CDR2 is SNEGSKA in the germline V gene (reference sequence). The CDR3 sequence is 15 residues long. The CDR3 nucleotides are TGCAGTGCTAGAGGGGGGGTCGGGGTTACAGATACGCAGTATTTT. Translated, it gives CSARGGVGVTDTQYF.

The chain carries TRBV15 and TRBJ2-1; D is possibly TRBD2 (5 bases). The CDR3 runs to 17 residues. Trimming pared 6 bases from V and 6 bases from J, leaving 24 bases between. Germline CDR1 LNHNV, CDR2 YYDKDF (reference sequence). The CDR3 region has the DNA TGTGCCACCAGTGACTATAAACCATTTGCGGAAGGCAATGAGCAGTTCTTC. Translation gives CATSDYKPFAEGNEQFF. Supplemented by reference TRBV15 and TRBJ2-1, the full variable domain reads DAMVIQNPRYQVTQFGKPVTLSCSQTLNHNVMYWYQQKSSQAPKLLFHYYDKDFNNEADTPDNFQSRRPNTSFCFLDIRSPGLGDTAMYLCATSDYKPFAEGNEQFFGPGTRLTVL.

The chain carries TRBV15 and TRBJ1-1; D is possibly TRBD1 (6 bases). This CDR3 spans 15 amino acids. Germline CDR1 is LNHNV and CDR2 is YYDKDF (reference sequence). Trimming cost V 2 bases and J 1 base, with 11 bases left between them. The CDR3 spells CATSRWGAGNTEAFF. CDR3 in DNA: TGTGCCACCAGCAGATGGGGGGCTGGGAACACTGAAGCTTTCTTT.

This clonotype came up a few times. The chain recombines TRBV6-1 with TRBJ2-6; 7 bases align to TRBD2. The CDR3 has 15 amino acids. The germline CDR1 and CDR2 sequences are MNHNS and SASEGT. The V gene end was trimmed by 9 bases and the J gene end by 4 bases; junction bases not matched to a gene: 9. The CDR3 bases are TGTGCCAGGGATGGGGGGGACCCAGGGGCCAACGTCCTGACTTTC. Protein sequence: CARDGGDPGANVLTF.

This rearrangement joins TRBV19 to TRBJ2-3; TRBD2 matches at 10 bases. Germline V gene sequence: CDR1 LNHDA, CDR2 SQIVND (reference sequence). The CDR3 sequence is 15 residues long. Trimming cost V 10 bases and J 4 bases; bases outside gene matches: 11. CDR3 nucleotides: TGTGCCACCCGGCCTTCTAGCGGGAGACCAGATACGCAGTATTTT. Translation: CATRPSSGRPDTQYF.